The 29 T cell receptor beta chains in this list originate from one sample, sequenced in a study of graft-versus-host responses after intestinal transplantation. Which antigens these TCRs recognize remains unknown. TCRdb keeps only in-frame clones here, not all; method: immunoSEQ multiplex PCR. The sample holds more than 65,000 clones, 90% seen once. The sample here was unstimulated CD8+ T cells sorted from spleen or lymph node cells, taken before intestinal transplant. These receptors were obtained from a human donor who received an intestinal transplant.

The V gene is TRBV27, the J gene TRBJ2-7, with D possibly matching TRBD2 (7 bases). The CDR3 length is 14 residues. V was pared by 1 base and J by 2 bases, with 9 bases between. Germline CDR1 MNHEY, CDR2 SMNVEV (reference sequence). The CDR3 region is CASSLFGGPYEQYF. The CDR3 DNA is TGTGCCAGCAGTTTATTCGGGGGGCCCTACGAGCAGTACTTC.

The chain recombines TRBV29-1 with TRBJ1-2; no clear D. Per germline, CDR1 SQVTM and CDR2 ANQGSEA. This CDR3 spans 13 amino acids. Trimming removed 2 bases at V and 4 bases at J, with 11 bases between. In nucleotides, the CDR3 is TGCAGCGTTGAAAGGCACAGACCCTATGGCTACACCTTC. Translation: CSVERHRPYGYTF.

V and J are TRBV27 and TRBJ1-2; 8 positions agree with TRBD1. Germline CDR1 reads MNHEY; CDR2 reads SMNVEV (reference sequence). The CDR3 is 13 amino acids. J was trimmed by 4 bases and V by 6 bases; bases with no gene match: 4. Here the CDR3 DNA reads TGTGCCAGCAGGGACGGGACAGGCTATGGCTACACCTTC. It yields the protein CASRDGTGYGYTF.

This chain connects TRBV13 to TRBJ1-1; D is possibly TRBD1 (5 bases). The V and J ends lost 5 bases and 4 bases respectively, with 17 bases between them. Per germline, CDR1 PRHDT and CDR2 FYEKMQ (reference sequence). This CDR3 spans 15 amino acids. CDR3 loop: CASSVSRQFGTEAFF. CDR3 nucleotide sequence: TGTGCCAGCAGCGTATCTAGACAGTTCGGCACTGAAGCTTTCTTT.

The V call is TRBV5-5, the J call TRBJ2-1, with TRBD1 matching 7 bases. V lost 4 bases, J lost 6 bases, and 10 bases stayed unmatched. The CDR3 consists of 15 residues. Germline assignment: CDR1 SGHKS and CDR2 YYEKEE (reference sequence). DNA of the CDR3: TGTGCCAGCAGCCTGGACAGGCGCCGATTCAATGAGCAGTTCTTC. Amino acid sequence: CASSLDRRRFNEQFF.

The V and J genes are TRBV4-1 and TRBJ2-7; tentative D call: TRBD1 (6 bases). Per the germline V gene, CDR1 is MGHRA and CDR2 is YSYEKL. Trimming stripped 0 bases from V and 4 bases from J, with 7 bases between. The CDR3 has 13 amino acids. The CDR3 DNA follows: TGCGCCAGCAGCCAAGAACAGGGATACGAGCAGTACTTC. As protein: CASSQEQGYEQYF.

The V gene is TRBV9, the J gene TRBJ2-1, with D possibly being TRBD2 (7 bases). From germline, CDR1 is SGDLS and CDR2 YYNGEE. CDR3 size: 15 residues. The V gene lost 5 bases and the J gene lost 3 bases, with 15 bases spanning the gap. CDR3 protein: CASSGEGGGYNEQFF. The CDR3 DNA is TGTGCCAGCAGTGGGGAGGGGGGCGGCTACAATGAGCAGTTCTTC.

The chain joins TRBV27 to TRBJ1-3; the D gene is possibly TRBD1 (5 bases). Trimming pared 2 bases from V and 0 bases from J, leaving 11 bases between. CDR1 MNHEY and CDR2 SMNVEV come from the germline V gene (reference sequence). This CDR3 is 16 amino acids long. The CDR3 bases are TGTGCCAGCAGTTTAACTGGGGCAAGCTCTGGAAACACCATATATTTT. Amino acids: CASSLTGASSGNTIYF.

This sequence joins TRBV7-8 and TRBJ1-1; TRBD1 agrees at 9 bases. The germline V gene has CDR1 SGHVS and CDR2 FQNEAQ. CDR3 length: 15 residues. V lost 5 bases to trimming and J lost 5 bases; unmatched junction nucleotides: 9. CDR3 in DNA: TGTGCCAGCAGCGGACCGGACAGGGGTAGAACTGAAGCTTTCTTT. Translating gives CASSGPDRGRTEAFF.

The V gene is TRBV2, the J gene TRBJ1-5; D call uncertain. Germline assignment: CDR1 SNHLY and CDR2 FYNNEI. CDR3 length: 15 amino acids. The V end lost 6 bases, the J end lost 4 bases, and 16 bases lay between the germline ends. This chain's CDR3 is CASSHQRFHNQPQHF. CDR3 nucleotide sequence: TGTGCCAGCAGCCACCAGAGGTTTCATAATCAGCCCCAGCATTTT.

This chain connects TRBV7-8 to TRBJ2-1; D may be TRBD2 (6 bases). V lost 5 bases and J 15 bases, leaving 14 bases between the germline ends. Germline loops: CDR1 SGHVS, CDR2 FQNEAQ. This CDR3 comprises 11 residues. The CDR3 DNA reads TGTGCCAGCAGCCCCATGGGACTGCCGTTCTTC. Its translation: CASSPMGLPFF. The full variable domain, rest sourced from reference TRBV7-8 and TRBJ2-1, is GAGVSQSPRYKVAKRGQDVALRCDPISGHVSLFWYQQALGQGPEFLTYFQNEAQLDKSGLPSDRFFAERPEGSVSTLKIQRTQQEDSAVYLCASSPMGLPFFGPGTRLTVL.

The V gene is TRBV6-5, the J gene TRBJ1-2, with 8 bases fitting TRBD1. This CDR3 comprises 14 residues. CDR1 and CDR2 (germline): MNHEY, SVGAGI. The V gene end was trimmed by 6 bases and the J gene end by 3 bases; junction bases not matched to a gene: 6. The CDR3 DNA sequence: TGTGCCAGCAGCTCCGGGACAGGATACTATGGCTACACCTTC. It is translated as CASSSGTGYYGYTF.

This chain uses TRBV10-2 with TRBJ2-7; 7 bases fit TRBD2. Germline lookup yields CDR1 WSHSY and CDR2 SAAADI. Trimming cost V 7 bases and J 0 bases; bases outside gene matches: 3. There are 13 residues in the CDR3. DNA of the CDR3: TGCGCCAGCAAAAGCGGGGACTCCTACGAGCAGTACTTC. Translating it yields CASKSGDSYEQYF.

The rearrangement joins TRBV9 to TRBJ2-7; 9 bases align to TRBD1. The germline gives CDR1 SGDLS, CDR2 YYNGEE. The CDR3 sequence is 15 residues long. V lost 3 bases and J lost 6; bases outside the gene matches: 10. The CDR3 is CASSATGTGLSEQYF. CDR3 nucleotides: TGTGCCAGCAGCGCGACCGGGACAGGGTTGTCCGAGCAGTACTTC.

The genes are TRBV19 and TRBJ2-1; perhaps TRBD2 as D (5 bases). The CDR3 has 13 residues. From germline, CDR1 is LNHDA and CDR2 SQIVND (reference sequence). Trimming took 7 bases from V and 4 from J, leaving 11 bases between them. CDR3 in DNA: TGTGCCAGTAAAGGCAGAGGGTACAATGAGCAGTTCTTC. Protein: CASKGRGYNEQFF.

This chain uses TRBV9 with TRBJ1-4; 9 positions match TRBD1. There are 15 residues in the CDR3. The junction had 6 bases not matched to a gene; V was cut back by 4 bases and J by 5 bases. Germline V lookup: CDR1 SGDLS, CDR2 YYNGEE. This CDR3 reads CASSSRTGVNEKLFF. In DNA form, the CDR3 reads TGTGCCAGCAGCTCCCGGACAGGGGTAAATGAAAAACTGTTTTTT. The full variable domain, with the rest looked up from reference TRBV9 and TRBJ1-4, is DSGVTQTPKHLITATGQRVTLRCSPRSGDLSVYWYQQSLDQGLQFLIQYYNGEERAKGNILERFSAQQFPDLHSELNLSSLELGDSALYFCASSSRTGVNEKLFFGSGTQLSVL.

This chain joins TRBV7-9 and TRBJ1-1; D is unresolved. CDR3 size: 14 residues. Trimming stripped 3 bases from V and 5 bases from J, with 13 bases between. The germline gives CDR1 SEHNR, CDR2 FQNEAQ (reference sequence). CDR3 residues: CASSFFSGGTEAFF. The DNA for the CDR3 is TGTGCCAGCAGCTTTTTCTCGGGAGGGACTGAAGCTTTCTTT.

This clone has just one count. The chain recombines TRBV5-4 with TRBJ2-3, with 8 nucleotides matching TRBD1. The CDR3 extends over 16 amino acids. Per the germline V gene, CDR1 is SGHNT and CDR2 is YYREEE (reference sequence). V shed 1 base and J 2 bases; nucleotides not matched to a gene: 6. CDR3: CASSLIGQGPTDTQYF. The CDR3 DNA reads TGTGCCAGCAGCTTGATTGGACAGGGCCCCACAGATACGCAGTATTTT.

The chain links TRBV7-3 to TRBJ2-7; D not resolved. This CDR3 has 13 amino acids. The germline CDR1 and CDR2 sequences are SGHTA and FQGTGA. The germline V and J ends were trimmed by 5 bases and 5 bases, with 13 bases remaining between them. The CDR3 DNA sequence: TGTGCCAGCAGCCCATATCCCCCGGACGAGCAGTACTTC. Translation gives CASSPYPPDEQYF.

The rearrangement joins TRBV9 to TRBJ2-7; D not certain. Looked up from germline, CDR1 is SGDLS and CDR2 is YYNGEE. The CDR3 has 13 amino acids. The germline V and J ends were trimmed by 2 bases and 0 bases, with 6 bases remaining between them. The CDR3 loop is CASSVGSSYEQYF. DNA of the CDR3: TGTGCCAGCAGCGTGGGCAGCTCCTACGAGCAGTACTTC.

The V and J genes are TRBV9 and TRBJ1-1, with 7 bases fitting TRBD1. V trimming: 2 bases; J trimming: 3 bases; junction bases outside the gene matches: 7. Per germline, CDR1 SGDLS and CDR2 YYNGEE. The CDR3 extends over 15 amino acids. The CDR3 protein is CASSVTGVWDTEAFF. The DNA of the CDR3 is TGTGCCAGCAGCGTTACAGGGGTATGGGACACTGAAGCTTTCTTT.

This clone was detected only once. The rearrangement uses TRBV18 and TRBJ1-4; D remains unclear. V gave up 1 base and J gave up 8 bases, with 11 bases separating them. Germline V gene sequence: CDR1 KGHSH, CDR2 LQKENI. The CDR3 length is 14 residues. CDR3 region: CASSPRAEGEKLFF. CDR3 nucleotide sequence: TGTGCCAGCTCACCACGGGCAGAAGGCGAAAAACTGTTTTTT.

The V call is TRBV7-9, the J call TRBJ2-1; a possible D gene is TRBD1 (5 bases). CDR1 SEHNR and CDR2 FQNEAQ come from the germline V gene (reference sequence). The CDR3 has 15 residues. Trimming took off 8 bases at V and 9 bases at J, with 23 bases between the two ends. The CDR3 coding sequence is TGTGCCAGCCGTCAGGGTACCGAGACGTTTGGTGAGCAGTTCTTC. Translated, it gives CASRQGTETFGEQFF.

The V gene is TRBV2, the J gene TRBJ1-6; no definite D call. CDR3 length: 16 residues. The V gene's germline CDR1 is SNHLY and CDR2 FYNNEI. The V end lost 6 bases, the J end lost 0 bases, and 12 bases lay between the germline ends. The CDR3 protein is CASSPTISSYNSPLHF. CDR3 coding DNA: TGTGCCAGCAGCCCTACCATAAGCTCCTATAATTCACCCCTCCACTTT.

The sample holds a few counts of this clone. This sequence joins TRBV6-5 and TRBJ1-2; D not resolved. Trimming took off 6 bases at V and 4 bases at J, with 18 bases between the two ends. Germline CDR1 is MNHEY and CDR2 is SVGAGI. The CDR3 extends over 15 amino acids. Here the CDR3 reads CASSLRWQRSYGYTF. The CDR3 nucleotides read TGTGCCAGCAGCCTCCGGTGGCAGCGAAGCTATGGCTACACCTTC.

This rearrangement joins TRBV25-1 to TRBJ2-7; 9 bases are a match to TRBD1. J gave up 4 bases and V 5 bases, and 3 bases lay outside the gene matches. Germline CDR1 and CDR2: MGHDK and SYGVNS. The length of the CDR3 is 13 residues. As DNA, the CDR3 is TGTGCCAGCAGTATCGGACAGGGGTACGAGCAGTACTTC. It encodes CASSIGQGYEQYF.

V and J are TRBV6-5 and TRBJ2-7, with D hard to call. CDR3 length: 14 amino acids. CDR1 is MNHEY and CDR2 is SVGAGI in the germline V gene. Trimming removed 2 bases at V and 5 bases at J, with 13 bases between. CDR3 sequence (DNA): TGTGCCAGCAGTTACGAGGCAAACCTGCACGAGCAGTACTTC. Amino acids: CASSYEANLHEQYF.

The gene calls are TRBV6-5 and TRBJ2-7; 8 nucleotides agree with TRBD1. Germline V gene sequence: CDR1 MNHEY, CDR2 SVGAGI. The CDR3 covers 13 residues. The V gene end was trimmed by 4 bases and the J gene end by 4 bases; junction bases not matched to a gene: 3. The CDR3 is CASSWTGRYEQYF. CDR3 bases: TGTGCCAGCAGTTGGACAGGGCGTTACGAGCAGTACTTC.

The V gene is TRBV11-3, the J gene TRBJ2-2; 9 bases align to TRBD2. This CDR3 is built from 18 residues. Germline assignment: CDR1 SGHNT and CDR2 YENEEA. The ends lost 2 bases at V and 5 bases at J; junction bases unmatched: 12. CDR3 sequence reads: CASSLKSFAGGRTGELFF. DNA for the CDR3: TGTGCCAGCAGCTTAAAGTCCTTCGCGGGGGGGCGGACCGGGGAGCTGTTTTTT. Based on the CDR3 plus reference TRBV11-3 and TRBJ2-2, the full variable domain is EAGVVQSPRYKIIEKKQPVAFWCNPISGHNTLYWYLQNLGQGPELLIRYENEEAVDDSQLPKDRFSAERLKGVDSTLKIQPAELGDSAVYLCASSLKSFAGGRTGELFFGEGSRLTVL.